These 16 T cell receptor beta chains originate from one sample sequenced in a study of blood T cells in healthy people across ages. A J-beta primer mix and a sample-barcoded 5' primer were used in a second PCR of roughly 6 to 11 cycles. TCRdb analysed the 5' RACE reads with MiXCR anew, one entry per CDR3 protein. Here the sample spans over a million distinct CDR3 sequences, 45% being singletons. Material for sequencing was blood. Receptors were obtained from a woman aged 60-70 years in good health.

V gene TRBV29-1 combines with J gene TRBJ2-7; D possibly uses TRBD1 or TRBD2 (6 bases each). Trimming stripped 3 bases from V and 7 bases from J, with 22 bases between. This CDR3 has 15 residues. Germline V gene data show CDR1 as SQVTM and CDR2 as ANQGSEA. The CDR3 DNA reads TGCAGCGTTGATACGAGCGGGCGCCAAGGGGGAGAGCAGTACTTC. This gives the protein CSVDTSGRQGGEQYF.

The J gene is TRBJ2-5, the V gene TRBV10-3; tentatively, D is TRBD1 or TRBD2 (5 bases each). V lost 4 bases and J lost 3, with 12 bases in between. The CDR3 is 14 amino acids. Germline V gene lookup returns CDR1 ENHRY and CDR2 SYGVKD. CDR3 coding DNA: TGTGCCATCAGTGGAGGGGACGGAAAAGAGACCCAGTACTTC. Translated, it gives CAISGGDGKETQYF.

CDR3 region: CASSFGGTDYEQYF. In DNA, the CDR3 is TGTGCCAGCAGCTTCGGCGGGACAGACTACGAGCAGTACTTC. The chain is built from TRBV7-8 and TRBJ2-7; tentative D call: TRBD1 (7 bases). Germline loops: CDR1 SGHVS, CDR2 FQNEAQ. The V gene lost 3 bases and the J gene lost 3 bases, with 12 bases spanning the gap. The CDR3 covers 14 residues.

The chain links TRBV29-1 to TRBJ2-1; 14 nucleotides line up with TRBD2. Germline V lookup: CDR1 SQVTM, CDR2 ANQGSEA. The V segment lost 5 bases and the J segment 6 bases; nucleotides outside the gene matches: 12. There are 17 residues in the CDR3. The DNA of the CDR3 is TGCAGCGTTCCGGGACTAGCGGGAGAGAGGGGCTCCAATGAGCAGTTCTTC. Translated, it gives CSVPGLAGERGSNEQFF.

A note on this clonotype: A much more abundant neighbour one base away suggests this may be a read error. V and J are TRBV20-1 and TRBJ1-2; 8 bases agree with TRBD1. Germline CDR1 is DFQATT and CDR2 is SNEGSKA (reference sequence). V trimming: 8 bases; J trimming: 4 bases; junction bases outside the gene matches: 6. This CDR3 has 12 amino acids. The CDR3 DNA follows: TGCAGTCCTCGGGACAGGAGCTATGGCTACACCTTC. Translated, it gives CSPRDRSYGYTF.

The chain uses TRBV16 and TRBJ2-3, with TRBD1 as a possible D gene (5 bases). This CDR3 is 15 amino acids long. Germline V CDR1 and CDR2: KGHSY, FQNENV. Trimming removed 2 bases at V and 0 bases at J, with 9 bases between. In nucleotides, the CDR3 is TGTGCCAGCAGCCAACGGCAGGGAAGCACAGATACGCAGTATTTT. Protein product: CASSQRQGSTDTQYF.

The rearrangement links TRBV5-1 to TRBJ2-1; no firm D call. The end of the DNA aligns better with TRBJ2-7, so the J call may be wrong. Looked up from germline, CDR1 is SGHRS and CDR2 is YFSETQ. The CDR3 totals 14 residues. The CDR3 loop is CASSGPSSYNEQYF. CDR3 nucleotides: TGCGCCAGCAGCGGGCCCTCCTCCTACAATGAGCAGTACTTC.

The chain uses TRBV7-7 and TRBJ2-7, with TRBD2 identical over 10 bases. The CDR3 has 16 residues. Germline V gene sequence: CDR1 SSHAT, CDR2 FNYEAQ (reference sequence). Trimming removed 5 bases from V and 7 bases from J; junction bases left unmatched: 14. CDR3 sequence reads: CASSPTEAGGRNEQYF. Here the CDR3 DNA reads TGTGCCAGCAGCCCGACGGAAGCGGGAGGGCGGAATGAGCAGTACTTC.

This clonotype turned up a few times. The V and J genes are TRBV4-1 and TRBJ2-7; no definite D call. The germline gives CDR1 MGHRA, CDR2 YSYEKL. The CDR3 consists of 13 residues. V was pared by 1 base and J by 5 bases, with 9 bases between. CDR3 loop: CASSQVSRDEQYF. In DNA, the CDR3 is TGCGCCAGCAGCCAAGTTTCTCGGGACGAGCAGTACTTC.

Of note for this clonotype: With a much larger clone just one base away, this may be a read error. The CDR3 here is CASSSGTAGANVLTF. CDR3 nucleotides: TGTGCCAGCAGCTCCGGGACAGCTGGGGCCAACGTCCTGACTTTC. The genes are TRBV7-9 and TRBJ2-6; 7 positions match TRBD1. The CDR3 spans 15 residues. Germline trimming cut 4 bases from V and 2 bases from J; bases unmatched to any gene: 2. The V gene's germline CDR1 is SEHNR and CDR2 FQNEAQ (reference sequence).

The chain employs TRBV2 and TRBJ2-7; 9 positions agree with TRBD1. J lost 1 base, V lost 1 base, and 5 bases had no gene match. CDR3 length: 16 amino acids. CDR1 is SNHLY, CDR2 FYNNEI, per germline. Here the CDR3 reads CASSEGPGTGSYEQYF. As DNA, the CDR3 is TGTGCCAGCAGTGAAGGGCCCGGGACAGGGTCCTACGAGCAGTACTTC.

Of note for this clonotype: A much larger clone differs from this one at a single base, so this may be a read error. The chain employs TRBV20-1 and TRBJ2-1; D is possibly TRBD1 (5 bases). V was clipped by 3 bases and J by 1 base, with 16 bases between them. Per germline, CDR1 DFQATT and CDR2 SNEGSKA (reference sequence). CDR3 length equals 16 residues. The CDR3 nucleotides are TGCAGTGCTAGGGTTAAGGGGATAGGATCCTACAATGAGCAGTTCTTC. Translated, it gives CSARVKGIGSYNEQFF.

This clonotype was counted only a few times. The chain recombines TRBV6-5 with TRBJ1-6; no definite D call. Per the germline V gene, CDR1 is MNHEY and CDR2 is SVGAGI. The CDR3 runs 15 residues. With 0 bases removed from V and 4 bases from J, the gap between germline ends came to 7 bases. In DNA, the CDR3 is TGTGCCAGCAGTTACTCCCGACCGTATAATTCACCCCTCCACTTT. This sequence encodes CASSYSRPYNSPLHF.

This clonotype has more than one count but fewer than ten. The chain has TRBV9 and TRBJ2-7, with D possibly being TRBD2 (6 bases). This CDR3 has 15 amino acids. Germline V lookup: CDR1 SGDLS, CDR2 YYNGEE. V shed 1 base and J shed 5 bases, with 16 bases lying between them. The CDR3 DNA is TGTGCCAGCAGCGTATCCCATAGGCGGGAACACGAGCAGTACTTC. This translates into CASSVSHRREHEQYF.

This sequence joins TRBV6-6 and TRBJ2-5; D may be TRBD1 or TRBD2 (5 bases each). Germline V gene sequence: CDR1 MNHNY, CDR2 SVGAGI (reference sequence). Trimming removed 0 bases at V and 7 bases at J, with 18 bases between. The CDR3 contains 16 residues. CDR3 sequence: CASSYSPVAFGGTQYF. CDR3 coding DNA: TGTGCCAGCAGTTACTCCCCCGTGGCCTTTGGGGGGACCCAGTACTTC.

The chain is built from TRBV11-2 and TRBJ2-7, with D possibly TRBD1 on 6 matching bases. The germline V gene encodes CDR1 SGHAT and CDR2 FQNNGV. The CDR3 spans 15 residues. Trimming removed 7 bases at V and 4 bases at J, with 20 bases between. The CDR3 DNA follows: TGTGCCAGCACCCTGGCAGGGGCAAGGTCATACGAGCAGTACTTC. Amino acid sequence: CASTLAGARSYEQYF.